This T cell receptor (beta chain) appears in the sequencing data of a study of T cells of healthy individuals. Germline V gene data show CDR1 as SEHNR and CDR2 as FQNEAQ (reference sequence). This CDR3 contains 13 residues. V was shortened by 3 bases and J by 6 bases, with 11 bases between the two germline ends. TCRdb reanalysed the 5' RACE reads using MiXCR and keeps one entry per CDR3 protein. Among about 96,000 distinct CDR3 sequences, around 17% were seen once, and the ten largest hold under 7.5%. The rearrangement joins TRBV7-9 to TRBJ1-1; no definite D call. The TCR originated in a human donor in good health. The CDR3 region is CASSFGVLAEAFF. The CDR3 nucleotides are TGTGCCAGCAGCTTCGGGGTGTTGGCTGAAGCTTTCTTT.